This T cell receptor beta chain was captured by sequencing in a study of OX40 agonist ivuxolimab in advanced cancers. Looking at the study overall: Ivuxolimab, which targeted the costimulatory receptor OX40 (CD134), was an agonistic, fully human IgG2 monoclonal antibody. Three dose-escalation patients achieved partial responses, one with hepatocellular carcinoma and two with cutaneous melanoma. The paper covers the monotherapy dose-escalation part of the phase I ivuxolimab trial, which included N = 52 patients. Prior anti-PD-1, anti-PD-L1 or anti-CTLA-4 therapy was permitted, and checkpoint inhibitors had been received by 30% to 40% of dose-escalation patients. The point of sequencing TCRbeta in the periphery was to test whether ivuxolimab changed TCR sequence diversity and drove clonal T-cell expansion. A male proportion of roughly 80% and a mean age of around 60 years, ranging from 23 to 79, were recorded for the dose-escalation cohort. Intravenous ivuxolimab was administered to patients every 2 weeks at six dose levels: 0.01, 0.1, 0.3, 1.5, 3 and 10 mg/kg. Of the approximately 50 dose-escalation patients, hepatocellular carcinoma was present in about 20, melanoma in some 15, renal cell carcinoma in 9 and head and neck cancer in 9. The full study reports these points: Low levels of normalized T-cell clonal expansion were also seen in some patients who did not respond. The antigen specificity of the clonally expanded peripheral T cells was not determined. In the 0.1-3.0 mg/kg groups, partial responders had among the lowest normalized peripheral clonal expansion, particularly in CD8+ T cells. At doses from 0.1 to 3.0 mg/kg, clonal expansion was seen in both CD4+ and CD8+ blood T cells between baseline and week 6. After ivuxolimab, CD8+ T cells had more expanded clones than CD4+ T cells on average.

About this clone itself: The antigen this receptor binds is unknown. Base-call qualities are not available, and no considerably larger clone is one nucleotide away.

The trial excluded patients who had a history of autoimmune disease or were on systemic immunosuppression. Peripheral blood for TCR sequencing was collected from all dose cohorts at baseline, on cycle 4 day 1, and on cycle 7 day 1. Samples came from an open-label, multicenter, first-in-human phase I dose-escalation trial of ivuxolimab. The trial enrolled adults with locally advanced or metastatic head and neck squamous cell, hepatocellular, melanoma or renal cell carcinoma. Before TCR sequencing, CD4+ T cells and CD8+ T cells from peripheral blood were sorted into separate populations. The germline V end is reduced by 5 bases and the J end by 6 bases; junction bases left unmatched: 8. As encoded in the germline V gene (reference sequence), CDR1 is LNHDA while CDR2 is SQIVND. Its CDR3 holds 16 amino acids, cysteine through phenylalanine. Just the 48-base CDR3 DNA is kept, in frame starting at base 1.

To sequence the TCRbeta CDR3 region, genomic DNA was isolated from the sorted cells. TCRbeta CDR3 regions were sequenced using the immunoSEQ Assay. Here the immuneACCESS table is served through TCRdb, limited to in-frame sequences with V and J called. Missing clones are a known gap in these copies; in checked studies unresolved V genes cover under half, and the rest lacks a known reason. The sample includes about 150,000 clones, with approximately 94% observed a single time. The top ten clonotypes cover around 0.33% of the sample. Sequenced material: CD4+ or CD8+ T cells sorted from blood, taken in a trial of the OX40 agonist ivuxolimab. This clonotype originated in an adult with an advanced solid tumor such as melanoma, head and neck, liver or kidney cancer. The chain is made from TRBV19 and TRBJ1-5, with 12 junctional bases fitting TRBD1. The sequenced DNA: TGTGCCAGTAGTCCCCGGGACAGGGGGCGTCGTCAGCCCCAGCATTTT. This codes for CASSPRDRGRRQPQHF.